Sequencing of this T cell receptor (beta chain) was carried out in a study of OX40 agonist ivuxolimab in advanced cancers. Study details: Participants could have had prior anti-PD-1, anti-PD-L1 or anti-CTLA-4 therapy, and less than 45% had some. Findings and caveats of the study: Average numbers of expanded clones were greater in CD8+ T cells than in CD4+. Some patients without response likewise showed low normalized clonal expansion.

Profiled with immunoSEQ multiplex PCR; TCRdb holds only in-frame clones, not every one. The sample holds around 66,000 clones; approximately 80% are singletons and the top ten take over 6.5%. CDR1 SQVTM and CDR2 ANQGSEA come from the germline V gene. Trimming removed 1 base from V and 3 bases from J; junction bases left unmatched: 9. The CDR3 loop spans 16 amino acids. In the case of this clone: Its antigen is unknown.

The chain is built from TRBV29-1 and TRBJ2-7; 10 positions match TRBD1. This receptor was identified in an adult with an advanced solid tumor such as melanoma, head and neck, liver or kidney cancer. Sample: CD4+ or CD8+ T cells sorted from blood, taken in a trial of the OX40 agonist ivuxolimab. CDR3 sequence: CSVEVPGQGINYEQYF. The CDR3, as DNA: TGCAGCGTTGAAGTCCCGGGACAGGGGATAAACTACGAGCAGTACTTC.